The entry below gives a single T cell receptor beta chain sequence along with its context. Using immunoSEQ multiplex PCR, the repertoire was profiled, and TCRdb retains in-frame clones only, with some absent. The table records around 60,000 clones, about 90% of them present only once. This entry is derived from a study of OX40 agonist ivuxolimab in advanced cancers. Trimming cost V 2 bases and J 3 bases, with 6 bases left between them. CDR1 LGHNA and CDR2 YNFKEQ come from the germline V gene. This CDR3 has 13 amino acids. This TCR was sampled from an adult with an advanced solid tumor such as melanoma, head and neck, liver or kidney cancer. The gene calls are TRBV4-2 and TRBJ2-3; D might be TRBD1 (5 bases). The sample here was CD4+ or CD8+ T cells sorted from blood, taken in a trial of the OX40 agonist ivuxolimab. The CDR3 loop reads CASSQQGTDTQYF. In nucleotides, the CDR3 is TGTGCCAGCAGCCAACAGGGTACAGATACGCAGTATTTT.